This TCR beta chain derives from a study of OX40 agonist ivuxolimab in advanced cancers. Method: immunoSEQ multiplex PCR; TCRdb's copy keeps in-frame clones and lacks some. Among 50,000 to 75,000 clones listed, about 88% were seen once. This CDR3 comprises 15 residues. CDR1 and CDR2 from the germline V gene are SGHRS and YFSETQ. The ends were cut back, 2 bases at V and 0 bases at J, with 8 bases in the middle. This chain uses TRBV5-1 with TRBJ1-4; tentatively, D is TRBD1 (5 bases). The receptor's source is an adult with an advanced solid tumor such as melanoma, head and neck, liver or kidney cancer. Material: CD4+ or CD8+ T cells sorted from blood, obtained in a trial of the OX40 agonist ivuxolimab. The chain's CDR3 is CASSFQGATNEKLFF. The CDR3 coding sequence is TGCGCCAGCAGCTTTCAGGGTGCAACTAATGAAAAACTGTTTTTT.